The 31 T cell receptor beta chains listed next were all sequenced from one sample in a study of T-cell reconstitution after alpha-beta-depleted transplantation in children. Preparation of the TCRbeta library involved a method that used unique molecular identifiers. One entry per CDR3 protein results from TCRdb running MiXCR on the PCR reads. The sample holds almost 500,000 distinct CDR3 sequences, roughly an eighth seen once. This specimen was PBMCs from the stem cell graft donor, taken from the stem cell graft. The receptor set was obtained from a human donor who donated a stem cell graft to a child with combined immunodeficiency.

This rearrangement joins TRBV12-3 or TRBV12-4 to TRBJ2-3, with D perhaps TRBD1 (6 bases). CDR3 length: 15 amino acids. V was cut by 0 bases and J by 4 bases, with 11 bases left in between. CDR3 sequence (DNA): TGTGCCAGCAGTTTAGCGGGGGCGCGTGCAGATACGCAGTATTTT. Its translation: CASSLAGARADTQYF.

The V call is TRBV5-1, the J call TRBJ2-5; TRBD1 matches 8 bases. The ends lost 4 bases at V and 3 bases at J; junction bases unmatched: 17. This CDR3 region has 18 residues. Germline CDR1 reads SGHRS; CDR2 reads YFSETQ. The CDR3 DNA reads TGCGCCAGCAGCGCCATCTCAGGGGGCGGCGTAAAAAAAGAGACCCAGTACTTC. As protein: CASSAISGGGVKKETQYF.

A few counts support this clonotype. The chain employs TRBV24-1 and TRBJ2-1; no clear D. The V end was cut by 4 bases, the J end by 6 bases, with 12 bases between. The CDR3 covers 14 residues. CDR1 and CDR2 (germline): KGHDR, SFDVKD. CDR3 nucleotide sequence: TGTGCCACCAGTGACCCCCGCAGTGGCAATGAGCAGTTCTTC. It specifies CATSDPRSGNEQFF.

The chain joins TRBV30 to TRBJ2-1; 11 bases are shared with TRBD2. Germline V lookup: CDR1 GTSNPN, CDR2 SVGIG (reference sequence). J gave up 4 bases and V 5 bases, and 4 bases lay outside the gene matches. The CDR3 sequence is 14 residues long. The CDR3 loop is CAWGGLAAYNEQFF. The DNA of the CDR3 is TGTGCCTGGGGGGGACTAGCGGCATACAATGAGCAGTTCTTC.

The chain joins TRBV30 to TRBJ2-1, with D maybe TRBD2 (6 bases). The CDR3 totals 14 residues. In germline, CDR1 is GTSNPN, CDR2 SVGIG (reference sequence). Trimming removed 2 bases from V and 7 bases from J, with 15 bases in between. The CDR3 nucleotides read TGTGCCTGGAGTCACGACCGGGAGCGAAATGAGCAGTTCTTC. Protein: CAWSHDRERNEQFF.

The chain joins TRBV6-1 to TRBJ1-5, with D perhaps matching TRBD1 (5 bases). The CDR3 length is 14 residues. Per the germline V gene, CDR1 is MNHNS and CDR2 is SASEGT. V was pared by 7 bases and J by 4 bases, with 14 bases between. In DNA, the CDR3 is TGTGCCAGCACCCCCGGGCAGGGTAATCAGCCCCAGCATTTT. It yields the protein CASTPGQGNQPQHF.

This clonotype showed up just a few times. The chain links TRBV5-1 to TRBJ1-1; TRBD1 is a possible D gene (6 bases). The V and J ends lost 4 bases and 7 bases respectively, with 20 bases between them. Germline V gene data show CDR1 as SGHRS and CDR2 as YFSETQ. This CDR3 has 15 residues. CDR3: CASSRFGGAPIEAFF. DNA for the CDR3: TGCGCCAGCAGCCGATTTGGGGGGGCGCCGATTGAAGCTTTCTTT.

The CDR3 protein is CASSLIPGRETQYF. The CDR3 bases are TGTGCCAGCAGCTTAATCCCCGGGAGAGAGACCCAGTACTTC. J is TRBJ2-5 and V is TRBV7-3; D might be TRBD2 (6 bases). The ends were cut back, 1 base at V and 4 bases at J, with 10 bases in the middle. Germline values: CDR1 SGHTA, CDR2 FQGTGA. The CDR3 runs to 14 residues.

V usage is TRBV12-3 or TRBV12-4 and J usage is TRBJ1-3; tentatively, D is TRBD1 (6 bases). This CDR3 comprises 16 residues. With 5 bases removed from V and 0 bases from J, the gap between germline ends came to 14 bases. This CDR3 is CASSPRTAYSGNTIYF. The CDR3 DNA sequence: TGTGCCAGCAGTCCTCGGACAGCCTACTCTGGAAACACCATATATTTT.

This clonotype was seen many times. The CDR3 DNA is TGCGCCAGCAGCCAAGAATCCGGGTGGGGAAACATTCAGTACTTC. Protein: CASSQESGWGNIQYF. This chain links TRBV4-3 with TRBJ2-4; D gene unclear. V lost 0 bases and J 6 bases, leaving 12 bases between the germline ends. Germline CDR1 LGHNA, CDR2 YSLEER. This CDR3 is built from 15 residues.

This clonotype was recorded at least ten times. The chain couples TRBV6-2 or TRBV6-3 to TRBJ2-3; TRBD2 aligns across 11 bases. Losses at the gene ends were 6 bases for V and 9 bases for J; bases not matched to a gene: 8. Per germline, CDR1 MNHEY and CDR2 SVGEGT. The CDR3 loop spans 14 amino acids. The CDR3 sequence: CASRGPSGGSTQYF. In DNA form, the CDR3 reads TGTGCCAGCAGAGGGCCTAGCGGGGGGTCGACGCAGTATTTT.

The V and J genes are TRBV11-2 and TRBJ2-7; D is uncertain. Germline lookup yields CDR1 SGHAT and CDR2 FQNNGV. The CDR3 totals 15 residues. V shed 2 bases and J shed 6 bases, with 17 bases lying between them. The CDR3 protein is CASSLHPSGEVEQYF. DNA of the CDR3: TGTGCCAGCAGCTTACACCCGTCGGGTGAGGTCGAGCAGTACTTC.

This clonotype has more than one count but fewer than ten. V and J are TRBV10-3 and TRBJ1-2; no definite D call. This CDR3 contains 12 residues. V lost 10 bases and J lost 6, with 15 bases in between. Germline lookup yields CDR1 ENHRY and CDR2 SYGVKD. Here the CDR3 reads CATTEGWNGYTF. Here the CDR3 DNA reads TGTGCCACCACCGAAGGTTGGAATGGCTACACCTTC.

This clonotype was observed a few times. The chain combines TRBV7-9 with TRBJ2-1; D is tentatively TRBD1 or TRBD2 (5 bases each). The CDR3 runs 14 residues. Germline CDR1 reads SEHNR; CDR2 reads FQNEAQ (reference sequence). Trimming took off 5 bases at V and 3 bases at J, with 11 bases between the two ends. In nucleotides, the CDR3 is TGTGCCAGCAGCACCGGGGCGGGCTACAATGAGCAGTTCTTC. Translating it yields CASSTGAGYNEQFF.

V and J are TRBV6-5 and TRBJ2-7, with D unclear. The germline CDR1 and CDR2 sequences are MNHEY and SVGAGI. The V gene lost 2 bases and the J gene lost 0 bases, with 11 bases spanning the gap. The CDR3 extends over 15 amino acids. The CDR3 bases are TGTGCCAGCAGTTACGCTCCCGGTATCTCCTACGAGCAGTACTTC. Amino acids: CASSYAPGISYEQYF.

The rearrangement joins TRBV6-2 or TRBV6-3 to TRBJ1-1, with TRBD1 matching over 7 bases. The J segment lost 4 bases and the V segment lost 7 bases, leaving 3 bases of the junction unmatched. Germline values: CDR1 MNHEY, CDR2 SVGEGT. CDR3 length: 12 amino acids. The CDR3 DNA reads as TGTGCCAGCACCAGGGGGTTCACTGAAGCTTTCTTT. Translated: CASTRGFTEAFF.

This clonotype was counted a few times. This chain uses TRBV5-6 with TRBJ1-6; tentative D call: TRBD1 (5 bases). The V gene lost 0 bases and the J gene lost 9 bases, with 13 bases spanning the gap. CDR1 and CDR2 from the germline V gene are SGHDT and YYEEEE. The CDR3 has 15 residues. As DNA, the CDR3 is TGTGCCAGCAGCTTGGGTGGGGGGGTGAGTTCACCCCTCCACTTT. This sequence encodes CASSLGGGVSSPLHF.

This clonotype was seen only a few times. The gene calls are TRBV7-2 and TRBJ2-7; D unresolved. CDR3 size: 14 residues. CDR1 SGHTA and CDR2 FQGNSA come from the germline V gene. Between the trimmed V and J ends, which lost 3 bases and 3 bases, there was a span of 12 bases. The CDR3 coding sequence is TGTGCCAGCAGCTTTGAAGGGCAGGACTACGAGCAGTACTTC. Translated: CASSFEGQDYEQYF.

In DNA form, the CDR3 reads TGTGCCACCCGAAGGACAGGGTACGACGAGCAGTACTTC. It yields the protein CATRRTGYDEQYF. The chain uses TRBV24-1 and TRBJ2-7; 8 positions agree with TRBD1. This CDR3 region has 13 residues. J lost 5 bases, V lost 9 bases, and 8 bases had no gene match. Germline CDR1 KGHDR, CDR2 SFDVKD.

This clonotype has ten or more counts. The chain employs TRBV10-3 and TRBJ1-1, with 7 bases identical to TRBD1. The CDR3 contains 16 residues. The trim removed 6 bases at V and 7 bases at J, leaving 17 bases unmatched. Per the germline V gene, CDR1 is ENHRY and CDR2 is SYGVKD. The CDR3 coding sequence is TGTGCCATCAGCCAGACAAGTCCCCTCAGGGGGGGTGAAGCTTTCTTT. Translating it yields CAISQTSPLRGGEAFF.

This sequence joins TRBV11-1 and TRBJ1-2; D possibly corresponds to TRBD1 (5 bases). The CDR3 sequence is 15 residues long. Trimming stripped 5 bases from V and 4 bases from J, with 17 bases between. The germline gives CDR1 SGHAT, CDR2 FQDESV (reference sequence). The CDR3 DNA sequence: TGTGCCAGCAGCCCTAGGGGCAACAGTCTCTATGGCTACACCTTC. Translating it yields CASSPRGNSLYGYTF.

This clonotype was seen many times. The rearrangement links TRBV6-2 or TRBV6-3 to TRBJ2-3; the match to TRBD2 covers 12 bases. In germline, CDR1 is MNHEY, CDR2 SVGEGT. V gave up 6 bases and J gave up 6 bases; unmatched junction bases: 10. This CDR3 spans 16 amino acids. Here the CDR3 DNA reads TGTGCCAGCAGCGAATGGACTAGCGGGATATTGGATACGCAGTATTTT. It is translated as CASSEWTSGILDTQYF.

This clonotype has just a few counts. The rearrangement joins TRBV3-1 to TRBJ2-1; 12 nucleotides line up with TRBD2. The germline V gene has CDR1 LGHDT and CDR2 YNNKEL (reference sequence). V lost 4 bases, J lost 6 bases, and 10 bases stayed unmatched. The length of the CDR3 is 17 residues. CDR3 sequence (DNA): TGTGCCAGCAGCCCCGCTAGCGGGGGGGCCTTGGGCAATGAGCAGTTCTTC. Protein: CASSPASGGALGNEQFF.

The genes are TRBV4-1 and TRBJ2-1, with 9 bases identical to TRBD2. CDR1 and CDR2 (germline): MGHRA, YSYEKL. The CDR3 length is 16 residues. V gave up 1 base and J gave up 3 bases; unmatched junction bases: 4. The CDR3 region has the DNA TGCGCCAGCAGCCAAGCCCTAGCGGGGCTCTACAATGAGCAGTTCTTC. As protein: CASSQALAGLYNEQFF.

This clonotype was seen a handful of times. This rearrangement joins TRBV12-3 or TRBV12-4 to TRBJ2-1; the D is unclear. This CDR3 is 14 amino acids long. The V end was cut by 6 bases, the J end by 3 bases, with 12 bases between. CDR3 nucleotide sequence: TGTGCCAGCAGGCCCCTCGGAGTCTACAATGAGCAGTTCTTC. The encoded protein is CASRPLGVYNEQFF.

This clonotype has more than one count but fewer than ten. This CDR3 is CASSVQGARNEKLFF. Here the CDR3 DNA reads TGTGCCAGCAGTGTTCAGGGGGCGAGAAATGAAAAACTGTTTTTT. The chain couples TRBV2 to TRBJ1-4; 8 nucleotides match TRBD1. The germline V gene has CDR1 SNHLY and CDR2 FYNNEI. There are 15 residues in the CDR3. The V gene end was trimmed by 4 bases and the J gene end by 5 bases; junction bases not matched to a gene: 6. Based on the CDR3 plus reference TRBV2 and TRBJ1-4, the full variable domain is EPEVTQTPSHQVTQMGQEVILRCVPISNHLYFYWYRQILGQKVEFLVSFYNNEISEKSEIFDDQFSVERPDGSNFTLKIRSTKLEDSAMYFCASSVQGARNEKLFFGSGTQLSVL.

The chain recombines TRBV5-5 with TRBJ2-2; D call uncertain. The CDR3 runs to 12 residues. The V gene lost 2 bases and the J gene lost 7 bases, with 6 bases spanning the gap. Germline CDR1 reads SGHKS; CDR2 reads YYEKEE (reference sequence). CDR3 sequence: CASSFVGGELFF. CDR3 nucleotides: TGTGCCAGCAGCTTTGTCGGCGGGGAGCTGTTTTTT.

This clonotype was seen only once. This chain connects TRBV14 to TRBJ1-3, with D uncertain. Germline CDR1 reads SGHDN; CDR2 reads FVKESK. V was clipped by 0 bases and J by 7 bases, with 10 bases between them. The CDR3 is 14 amino acids. The CDR3, as DNA: TGTGCCAGCAGCCAAGACTTTTGGTGGAACACCATATATTTT. Translation: CASSQDFWWNTIYF.

This clonotype has at least ten counts. This chain links TRBV5-6 with TRBJ2-7; D gene unclear. Per the germline V gene, CDR1 is SGHDT and CDR2 is YYEEEE. The CDR3 has 14 amino acids. Trimming removed 0 bases at V and 4 bases at J, with 11 bases between. CDR3 region: CASSLAQTVYEQYF. CDR3 sequence (DNA): TGTGCCAGCAGCTTGGCCCAGACTGTTTACGAGCAGTACTTC.

This rearrangement joins TRBV18 to TRBJ2-1; 8 nucleotides align to TRBD1. V trimming: 6 bases; J trimming: 0 bases; junction bases outside the gene matches: 7. Germline values: CDR1 KGHSH, CDR2 LQKENI. The CDR3 has 16 residues. The CDR3 DNA reads as TGTGCCAGCTCCCCGGGACAGGTGAGCTCCTACAATGAGCAGTTCTTC. Protein product: CASSPGQVSSYNEQFF. Using reference TRBV18 and TRBJ2-1 for the parts outside the CDR3, the full variable domain is NAGVMQNPRHLVRRRGQEARLRCSPMKGHSHVYWYRQLPEEGLKFMVYLQKENIIDESGMPKERFSAEFPKEGPSILRIQQVVRGDSAAYFCASSPGQVSSYNEQFFGPGTRLTVL.

CDR3 amino acids: CASSSPGLAGGSNTGELFF. Here the CDR3 DNA reads TGTGCCAGCAGTTCCCCGGGACTAGCGGGGGGCTCGAACACCGGGGAGCTGTTTTTT. The V call is TRBV2, the J call TRBJ2-2; the match to TRBD2 covers 15 bases. Germline V gene data show CDR1 as SNHLY and CDR2 as FYNNEI. Trimming took 5 bases from V and 0 from J; bases not matched to a gene: 7. This CDR3 has 19 amino acids.